This passage covers 25 T cell receptor beta chains from one sample sequenced in a study of cytomegalovirus exposure and HLA in healthy donors. 60 Vbeta and 13 Jbeta primers were used in PCR. The assay was immunoSEQ multiplex PCR, and TCRdb's table has in-frame clones only and misses some. The sample holds approximately 110,000 clones, under 85% seen once. Sequenced input: PBMCs. These receptors came from a man aged 25 to 40 in good health and CMV-seronegative.

This rearrangement joins TRBV6-6 to TRBJ1-5; no definite D call. Deletions cut 7 bases from V and 0 bases from J, with 10 bases between. The CDR3 extends over 14 amino acids. Germline values: CDR1 MNHNY, CDR2 SVGAGI (reference sequence). This chain's CDR3 is CASNAGNSNQPQHF. DNA for the CDR3: TGTGCCAGCAACGCCGGGAATAGCAATCAGCCCCAGCATTTT.

This chain links TRBV19 with TRBJ1-5, with 9 bases aligning to TRBD1. This CDR3 has 16 amino acids. The J segment lost 6 bases and the V segment lost 1 base, leaving 7 bases of the junction unmatched. CDR1 is LNHDA, CDR2 SQIVND, per germline (reference sequence). CDR3 DNA: TGTGCCAGTAGTATAGTCACGGGGACAGGGAGTCAGCCCCAGCATTTT. As protein: CASSIVTGTGSQPQHF.

The V and J genes are TRBV29-1 and TRBJ2-5, with D perhaps TRBD1 (5 bases). CDR3 length: 12 amino acids. The germline gives CDR1 SQVTM, CDR2 ANQGSEA. Trimming stripped 4 bases from V and 4 bases from J, with 10 bases between. The DNA for the CDR3 is TGCAGCGTTGGTTTGGGGCGAGAGACCCAGTACTTC. Its protein product is CSVGLGRETQYF.

The rearrangement links TRBV30 to TRBJ1-5; D possibly corresponds to TRBD1 (6 bases). Trimming pared 6 bases from V and 2 bases from J, leaving 14 bases between. The germline gives CDR1 GTSNPN, CDR2 SVGIG (reference sequence). The CDR3 totals 14 residues. This chain's CDR3 is CACQRGGGNQPQHF. CDR3 DNA: TGTGCCTGCCAGAGAGGGGGGGGCAATCAGCCCCAGCATTTT.

V gene TRBV5-5 combines with J gene TRBJ1-1, with no clear D. Germline V gene sequence: CDR1 SGHKS, CDR2 YYEKEE (reference sequence). Trimming shortened V by 0 bases and J by 4 bases, and 13 bases separated the two germline ends. The CDR3 length is 15 residues. The CDR3 nucleotides are TGTGCCAGCAGCTTGGAGCAAATACGGAGCACTGAAGCTTTCTTT. As protein: CASSLEQIRSTEAFF.

The chain joins TRBV7-8 to TRBJ2-1, with 9 nucleotides matching TRBD2. This CDR3 has 18 residues. Germline CDR1 SGHVS, CDR2 FQNEAQ. Trimming took 0 bases from V and 6 from J; bases not matched to a gene: 12. The chain's CDR3 is CASSLAEGTSYPPNEQFF. CDR3 nucleotide sequence: TGTGCCAGCAGCTTAGCCGAAGGGACTAGCTATCCTCCCAATGAGCAGTTCTTC.

The genes are TRBV6-5 and TRBJ2-1; TRBD2 might be the D (6 bases). CDR1 and CDR2 (germline): MNHEY, SVGAGI. V was shortened by 0 bases and J by 4 bases, with 13 bases between the two germline ends. This CDR3 contains 16 residues. CDR3: CASSYSMGEAYNEQFF. The CDR3 DNA reads TGTGCCAGCAGTTACTCGATGGGGGAGGCATACAATGAGCAGTTCTTC.

This clone was counted only a few times. The rearrangement uses TRBV30 and TRBJ2-7; the D gene is possibly TRBD2 (7 bases). V dropped 2 bases and J dropped 7 bases, with 21 bases sitting between them. Germline V lookup: CDR1 GTSNPN, CDR2 SVGIG (reference sequence). CDR3 length: 15 amino acids. CDR3 nucleotides: TGTGCCTGGAGTAGGTCGGGGGGCGAGTCGCGGGAGCAGTACTTC. Amino acid sequence: CAWSRSGGESREQYF.

This chain uses TRBV19 with TRBJ2-3; 11 bases are a match to TRBD2. CDR3 length equals 16 residues. The ends lost 0 bases at V and 4 bases at J; junction bases unmatched: 3. Germline-derived CDR1 and CDR2 are LNHDA and SQIVND (reference sequence). As DNA, the CDR3 is TGTGCCAGTAGTATAGATCTAGCGGGAGGCGCAGATACGCAGTATTTT. The encoded protein is CASSIDLAGGADTQYF. Using reference TRBV19 and TRBJ2-3 for the parts outside the CDR3, the full variable domain is DGGITQSPKYLFRKEGQNVTLSCEQNLNHDAMYWYRQDPGQGLRLIYYSQIVNDFQKGDIAEGYSVSREKKESFPLTVTSAQKNPTAFYLCASSIDLAGGADTQYFGPGTRLTVL.

The chain employs TRBV6-1 and TRBJ1-4; D uncertain. Trimming cost V 6 bases and J 5 bases, with 10 bases left between them. This CDR3 is built from 13 residues. Germline V lookup: CDR1 MNHNS, CDR2 SASEGT. The DNA for the CDR3 is TGTGCCAGCAGACAGTCCATCAATGAAAAACTGTTTTTT. This translates into CASRQSINEKLFF.

In DNA, the CDR3 is TGTGCCTGGAAACGGTACAATGAGCAGTTCTTC. This codes for CAWKRYNEQFF. The V and J genes are TRBV30 and TRBJ2-1; no firm D call. Germline-derived CDR1 and CDR2 are GTSNPN and SVGIG (reference sequence). The CDR3 has 11 residues. The germline V and J ends were trimmed by 4 bases and 4 bases, with 5 bases remaining between them.

This clone was observed a handful of times. The genes are TRBV5-4 and TRBJ2-7; the D gene is possibly TRBD2 (6 bases). The CDR3 covers 14 residues. V dropped 2 bases and J dropped 4 bases, with 13 bases sitting between them. Germline V CDR1 and CDR2: SGHNT, YYREEE (reference sequence). This chain's CDR3 is CASSFGGAAYEQYF. CDR3 nucleotides: TGTGCCAGCAGCTTCGGAGGGGCTGCATACGAGCAGTACTTC. The variable domain in full, with the rest retrieved from reference TRBV5-4 and TRBJ2-7, is ETGVTQSPTHLIKTRGQQVTLRCSSQSGHNTVSWYQQALGQGPQFIFQYYREEENGRGNFPPRFSGLQFPNYSSELNVNALELDDSALYLCASSFGGAAYEQYFGPGTRLTVT.

The chain employs TRBV11-3 and TRBJ2-5; possibly TRBD2 for D (6 bases). Germline CDR1 reads SGHNT; CDR2 reads YENEEA. Trimming pared 3 bases from V and 3 bases from J, leaving 14 bases between. The CDR3 consists of 15 residues. The CDR3 DNA reads TGTGCCAGCAGCTTGAGGGGTGCGGGGAAAGAGACCCAGTACTTC. Translating gives CASSLRGAGKETQYF.

This sequence joins TRBV29-1 and TRBJ2-2, with D perhaps TRBD1 (6 bases). Trimming took 7 bases from V and 6 from J, leaving 18 bases between them. The CDR3 length is 14 residues. Germline V gives CDR1 SQVTM, CDR2 ANQGSEA. CDR3 coding DNA: TGCAGCGCCAGCTCACAGGGTAGCGCCGGGGAGCTGTTTTTT. This codes for CSASSQGSAGELFF.

The chain links TRBV5-1 to TRBJ2-3; TRBD2 aligns across 10 bases. The junction had 8 bases not matched to a gene; V was cut back by 0 bases and J by 4 bases. Per germline, CDR1 SGHRS and CDR2 YFSETQ. The length of the CDR3 is 17 residues. CDR3 bases: TGCGCCAGCAGCTTGGCTGTCGGGAGCGGGGGGGCAGATACGCAGTATTTT. Its translation is CASSLAVGSGGADTQYF.

The rearrangement uses TRBV30 and TRBJ2-7; D is perhaps TRBD1 (6 bases). The germline CDR1 and CDR2 sequences are GTSNPN and SVGIG (reference sequence). This CDR3 contains 13 residues. Trimming took off 2 bases at V and 5 bases at J, with 13 bases between the two ends. In DNA form, the CDR3 reads TGTGCCTGGAGTATTACAGGGTTCAACGAGCAGTACTTC. It codes for CAWSITGFNEQYF.

This chain links TRBV19 with TRBJ1-5, with 10 bases matching TRBD1. This CDR3 is 13 amino acids long. Germline trimming cut 6 bases from V and 5 bases from J; bases unmatched to any gene: 1. Germline CDR1 reads LNHDA; CDR2 reads SQIVND (reference sequence). The CDR3 sequence: CASRGQGYQPQHF. DNA of the CDR3: TGTGCCAGTAGGGGACAGGGGTATCAGCCCCAGCATTTT.

In DNA form, the CDR3 reads TGTGCCAGCAGTCGCGACAGGGTAGCCGAAAAACTGTTTTTT. It translates to CASSRDRVAEKLFF. The V gene is TRBV6-5, the J gene TRBJ1-4, with 7 bases lining up with TRBD1. Germline CDR1 is MNHEY and CDR2 is SVGAGI. The CDR3 is 14 amino acids. V was pared by 5 bases and J by 8 bases, with 8 bases of the junction left unmatched.

The rearrangement uses TRBV5-1 and TRBJ1-1; D call uncertain. The germline gives CDR1 SGHRS, CDR2 YFSETQ. V lost 4 bases, J lost 0 bases, and 10 bases lay in between. The CDR3 length is 14 residues. CDR3 DNA sequence: TGCGCCAGCAGCGTGGAGCCTCTGAACACTGAAGCTTTCTTT. This gives the protein CASSVEPLNTEAFF. The complete variable domain, with remaining parts taken from reference TRBV5-1 and TRBJ1-1, reads KAGVTQTPRYLIKTRGQQVTLSCSPISGHRSVSWYQQTPGQGLQFLFEYFSETQRNKGNFPGRFSGRQFSNSRSEMNVSTLELGDSALYLCASSVEPLNTEAFFGQGTRLTVV.

The V call is TRBV28, the J call TRBJ2-1; D is unclear. Trimming removed 3 bases from V and 0 bases from J, with 12 bases in between. The CDR3 has 16 residues. The germline gives CDR1 MDHEN, CDR2 SYDVKM. The CDR3, as DNA: TGTGCCAGCAGTTTCGTATCCTCTCTCTCCTACAATGAGCAGTTCTTC. It encodes CASSFVSSLSYNEQFF. The variable domain in full, with the rest retrieved from reference TRBV28 and TRBJ2-1, is DVKVTQSSRYLVKRTGEKVFLECVQDMDHENMFWYRQDPGLGLRLIYFSYDVKMKEKGDIPEGYSVSREKKERFSLILESASTNQTSMYLCASSFVSSLSYNEQFFGPGTRLTVL.

The V gene is TRBV11-2, the J gene TRBJ2-7; possible D gene TRBD2, 7 bases. Germline values: CDR1 SGHAT, CDR2 FQNNGV. CDR3 size: 15 residues. Trimming shortened V by 5 bases and J by 2 bases, and 16 bases separated the two germline ends. The CDR3: CASSPVGGGTYEQYF. The DNA of the CDR3 is TGTGCCAGCAGCCCCGTCGGCGGGGGCACCTACGAGCAGTACTTC.

The chain uses TRBV4-1 and TRBJ2-2, with D unclear. The germline gives CDR1 MGHRA, CDR2 YSYEKL. The V end was cut by 0 bases, the J end by 0 bases, with 11 bases between. The CDR3 contains 17 residues. CDR3 sequence reads: CASSQEFGGTNTGELFF. CDR3 nucleotides: TGCGCCAGCAGCCAAGAGTTCGGCGGTACGAACACCGGGGAGCTGTTTTTT.

CDR3 DNA: TGTGCCAGCAGCGTATCAGGGAGCACAGATACGCAGTATTTT. It encodes CASSVSGSTDTQYF. The rearrangement links TRBV9 to TRBJ2-3; the D gene is possibly TRBD1 (5 bases). Trimming pared 1 base from V and 0 bases from J, leaving 6 bases between. Germline assignment: CDR1 SGDLS and CDR2 YYNGEE. The length of the CDR3 is 14 residues.

The chain joins TRBV5-4 to TRBJ2-5; 7 bases align to TRBD2. Germline CDR1 reads SGHNT; CDR2 reads YYREEE (reference sequence). The CDR3 is 14 amino acids. J lost 2 bases, V lost 6 bases, and 7 bases had no gene match. The CDR3 sequence: CASTIIGGQETQYF. CDR3 DNA: TGTGCCAGCACCATTATCGGGGGGCAAGAGACCCAGTACTTC. The full variable domain, in which reference TRBV5-4 and TRBJ2-5 provide the parts outside the CDR3, is ETGVTQSPTHLIKTRGQQVTLRCSSQSGHNTVSWYQQALGQGPQFIFQYYREEENGRGNFPPRFSGLQFPNYSSELNVNALELDDSALYLCASTIIGGQETQYFGPGTRLLVL.

The V and J genes are TRBV27 and TRBJ2-7; weak D call: TRBD1 (5 bases). The ends were cut back, 5 bases at V and 1 base at J, with 12 bases in the middle. This CDR3 has 14 amino acids. Germline V gene data show CDR1 as MNHEY and CDR2 as SMNVEV (reference sequence). The CDR3, as DNA: TGTGCCAGCAGTCCCAGGGAAGGGTCCTACGAGCAGTACTTC. Residues: CASSPREGSYEQYF.